Presented here are 18 T cell receptor beta chains from one specimen sequenced in a study of OX40 agonist ivuxolimab in advanced cancers. Sequencing used immunoSEQ multiplex PCR; TCRdb keeps in-frame clones, though not all of them. The sample consists of approximately 79,000 clones, roughly 94% of them appearing once. Material: CD4+ or CD8+ T cells sorted from blood, obtained in a trial of the OX40 agonist ivuxolimab. The receptors here all came from an adult with an advanced solid tumor such as melanoma, head and neck, liver or kidney cancer.

This chain joins TRBV6-6 and TRBJ2-2, with TRBD2 matching 7 bases. The ends lost 4 bases at V and 5 bases at J; junction bases unmatched: 10. The CDR3 consists of 16 residues. Germline-derived CDR1 and CDR2 are MNHNY and SVGAGI (reference sequence). The CDR3 loop is CASSFSGLVKTGELFF. The CDR3 coding sequence is TGTGCCAGCAGTTTTAGTGGACTAGTGAAGACCGGGGAGCTGTTTTTT.

This chain joins TRBV6-6 and TRBJ2-1; D is ambiguous. Germline CDR1 is MNHNY and CDR2 is SVGAGI (reference sequence). The CDR3 runs 14 residues. Trimming removed 0 bases at V and 8 bases at J, with 11 bases between. CDR3: CASSYSISSDEQFF. The CDR3 nucleotides are TGTGCCAGCAGTTACTCGATTAGCAGCGATGAGCAGTTCTTC.

This chain uses TRBV4-3 with TRBJ2-5, with 7 bases fitting TRBD1. CDR1 LGHNA and CDR2 YSLEER come from the germline V gene. V gave up 0 bases and J gave up 1 base; unmatched junction bases: 5. The CDR3 has 16 residues. CDR3 DNA: TGCGCCAGCAGCCAAGATTCGACAGGGACCCAAGAGACCCAGTACTTC. Protein sequence: CASSQDSTGTQETQYF.

Here the CDR3 DNA reads TGTGCCAGCAGCCCAGGGGGAAACACCGGGGAGCTGTTTTTT. Translated: CASSPGGNTGELFF. V usage is TRBV7-9 and J usage is TRBJ2-2, with 7 bases aligning to TRBD1. The germline V gene has CDR1 SEHNR and CDR2 FQNEAQ (reference sequence). This CDR3 spans 14 amino acids. V trimming: 5 bases; J trimming: 2 bases; junction bases outside the gene matches: 2.

The CDR3 is CASSLIPSYNEQFF. DNA for the CDR3: TGTGCCAGCAGCTTAATCCCTTCCTACAATGAGCAGTTCTTC. V usage is TRBV11-2 and J usage is TRBJ2-1; no firm D call. From germline, CDR1 is SGHAT and CDR2 FQNNGV. Between the trimmed V and J ends, which lost 2 bases and 1 base, there was a span of 6 bases. The CDR3 sequence is 14 residues long.

The chain carries TRBV9 and TRBJ2-1; 8 nucleotides match TRBD1. The junction had 8 bases not matched to a gene; V was cut back by 7 bases and J by 8 bases. In germline, CDR1 is SGDLS, CDR2 YYNGEE. This CDR3 contains 13 residues. The CDR3 here is CASDGDRQDEQFF. In DNA form, the CDR3 reads TGTGCCAGCGATGGGGACAGGCAGGATGAGCAGTTCTTC.

The chain recombines TRBV19 with TRBJ2-5; 7 nucleotides align to TRBD2. CDR1 is LNHDA, CDR2 SQIVND, per germline (reference sequence). Trimming cost V 5 bases and J 1 base; bases outside gene matches: 4. The CDR3 sequence is 14 residues long. DNA for the CDR3: TGTGCCAGTAGTTTCGGACTAGTCCAAGAGACCCAGTACTTC. Encoded protein: CASSFGLVQETQYF. Full variable domain (remainder filled in from reference TRBV19 and TRBJ2-5): DGGITQSPKYLFRKEGQNVTLSCEQNLNHDAMYWYRQDPGQGLRLIYYSQIVNDFQKGDIAEGYSVSREKKESFPLTVTSAQKNPTAFYLCASSFGLVQETQYFGPGTRLLVL.

The V gene is TRBV7-9, the J gene TRBJ2-7; D possibly uses TRBD1 or TRBD2 (5 bases each). V lost 5 bases, J lost 0 bases, and 8 bases lay in between. Per the germline V gene, CDR1 is SEHNR and CDR2 is FQNEAQ (reference sequence). The CDR3 length is 13 residues. In DNA form, the CDR3 reads TGTGCCAGCAGCCGGGACGGCTCCTACGAGCAGTACTTC. Translating gives CASSRDGSYEQYF. The full variable domain, with the rest looked up from reference TRBV7-9 and TRBJ2-7, is DTGVSQNPRHKITKRGQNVTFRCDPISEHNRLYWYRQTLGQGPEFLTYFQNEAQLEKSRLLSDRFSAERPKGSFSTLEIQRTEQGDSAMYLCASSRDGSYEQYFGPGTRLTVT.

This rearrangement joins TRBV25-1 to TRBJ1-5; D uncertain. From germline, CDR1 is MGHDK and CDR2 SYGVNS. The CDR3 has 13 residues. Trimming left V 11 bases short and J 1 base short, with 12 bases between. The CDR3 spells CACGSESNQPQHF. The CDR3 nucleotides read TGTGCCTGTGGAAGTGAGAGCAATCAGCCCCAGCATTTT.

V is TRBV7-9 and J is TRBJ1-1; D might be TRBD1 (5 bases). Deletions cut 1 base from V and 6 bases from J, with 12 bases between. Per germline, CDR1 SEHNR and CDR2 FQNEAQ (reference sequence). The CDR3 has 14 residues. CDR3 in DNA: TGTGCCAGCAGCTTAGAGCAGGGTACCTCTGAAGCTTTCTTT. Translated, it gives CASSLEQGTSEAFF.

V and J are TRBV6-5 and TRBJ2-3, with D possibly being TRBD2 (5 bases). The CDR3 has 14 residues. Trimming cost V 5 bases and J 2 bases, with 11 bases left between them. Germline assignment: CDR1 MNHEY and CDR2 SVGAGI. Here the CDR3 reads CASSLAPFTDTQYF. CDR3 DNA: TGTGCCAGCAGTCTAGCACCTTTCACAGATACGCAGTATTTT.

The V and J genes are TRBV7-6 and TRBJ1-1, with TRBD1 as a possible D gene (6 bases). The CDR3 sequence is 19 residues long. The germline V gene has CDR1 SGHVS and CDR2 FNYEAQ. Deletions cut 0 bases from V and 1 base from J, with 21 bases between. CDR3 region: CASSLASGAFVMENTEAFF. In DNA form, the CDR3 reads TGTGCCAGCAGCTTAGCGTCAGGGGCTTTTGTTATGGAGAACACTGAAGCTTTCTTT.

V gene TRBV27 combines with J gene TRBJ2-1; 7 nucleotides agree with TRBD1. The ends lost 5 bases at V and 8 bases at J; junction bases unmatched: 6. This CDR3 contains 13 residues. Germline assignment: CDR1 MNHEY and CDR2 SMNVEV (reference sequence). CDR3 bases: TGTGCCAGCAGTGTTGACAGGGCGGATGAGCAGTTCTTC. It yields the protein CASSVDRADEQFF.

This chain uses TRBV27 with TRBJ2-1, with 7 bases aligning to TRBD2. Germline-derived CDR1 and CDR2 are MNHEY and SMNVEV (reference sequence). After removal of 5 bases from V and 6 bases from J, the junction contained 22 bases not matched to a gene. The CDR3 consists of 19 residues. CDR3 amino acids: CASSLRRGRAGVWGNEQFF. Here the CDR3 DNA reads TGTGCCAGCAGTCTCCGCCGTGGACGGGCGGGAGTATGGGGCAATGAGCAGTTCTTC.

This chain uses TRBV6-6 with TRBJ2-7; TRBD1 might be the D (7 bases). Trimming removed 2 bases from V and 6 bases from J, with 14 bases in between. This CDR3 comprises 14 residues. In germline, CDR1 is MNHNY, CDR2 SVGAGI (reference sequence). The CDR3 sequence is CASSYTYRGLEQYF. The DNA for the CDR3 is TGTGCCAGCAGTTACACCTACAGGGGACTCGAGCAGTACTTC.

There are a few counts of this clone. This chain connects TRBV5-4 to TRBJ1-1, with unresolved D. The germline gives CDR1 SGHNT, CDR2 YYREEE (reference sequence). The germline V and J ends were trimmed by 0 bases and 0 bases, with 3 bases remaining between them. The CDR3 runs to 13 residues. This chain's CDR3 is CASSLDLNTEAFF. The CDR3 nucleotides read TGTGCCAGCAGCTTGGATCTGAACACTGAAGCTTTCTTT. The full variable domain, in which reference TRBV5-4 and TRBJ1-1 provide the parts outside the CDR3, is ETGVTQSPTHLIKTRGQQVTLRCSSQSGHNTVSWYQQALGQGPQFIFQYYREEENGRGNFPPRFSGLQFPNYSSELNVNALELDDSALYLCASSLDLNTEAFFGQGTRLTVV.

This clone was picked up one time. The chain uses TRBV2 and TRBJ2-1; D is unclear. Germline V gives CDR1 SNHLY, CDR2 FYNNEI. This CDR3 comprises 16 residues. Trimming removed 6 bases at V and 2 bases at J, with 17 bases between. CDR3 in DNA: TGTGCCAGCAGCCGTGACCCCACTGAAGCCTACAATGAGCAGTTCTTC. The encoded protein is CASSRDPTEAYNEQFF.

The chain couples TRBV4-3 to TRBJ2-1, with D perhaps assigned TRBD1 or TRBD2 (5 bases each). This CDR3 spans 13 amino acids. V gave up 0 bases and J gave up 12 bases, with 12 bases separating them. CDR1 is LGHNA and CDR2 is YSLEER in the germline V gene. DNA of the CDR3: TGCGCCAGCAGCCAAGATTTGGGGGACGTGCAGTTCTTC. Protein sequence: CASSQDLGDVQFF.